Listed below are T cell receptor beta chains from one sample, sequenced in a study of radiotherapy plus CTLA-4 blockade in lung cancer. Some clones are missing from TCRdb's copy, which holds only in-frame ones; the method was immunoSEQ multiplex PCR. The profile shows about 85,000 clones, about 86% of them singletons. The source was peripheral blood, collected from a patient treated with radiotherapy plus ipilimumab. These receptors came from a human donor with non-small cell lung cancer who had a partial response to radiotherapy plus ipilimumab. Each CDR3 is given with its conserved first and last residue. The D gene is left open where the match is weak. Rows may omit the clone size; those that give it use once, few, many or a size class.

len | d_gene | abundance | j_gene | v_gene | CDR3nt | CDR3aa
19 | TRBD1 | . | TRBJ1-1 | TRBV18 | TGTGCCAGCTCACCACCGGTTTCGACAGGGGGAAGTATGAACACTGAAGCTTTCTTT | CASSPPVSTGGSMNTEAFF
15 | . | few | TRBJ2-2 | TRBV10-3 | TGTGCCAGCAGTAGGGGTCAGGGGCACACCGGGGAGCTGTTTTTT | CASSRGQGHTGELFF
15 | TRBD1 | . | TRBJ2-5 | TRBV5-4 | TGTGCCAGCAGTCCTACAGGGGGCGCCTTCGGGACCCAGTACTTC | CASSPTGGAFGTQYF
15 | TRBD1 | . | TRBJ2-3 | TRBV6-5 | TGTGCCAGCAGGACAGGGGCCGAGGGCACAGATACGCAGTATTTT | CASRTGAEGTDTQYF
15 | TRBD2 | few | TRBJ2-1 | TRBV4-1 | TGCGCCAGCAGCATAGGGGGAAGCGGGGGCAATGAGCAGTTCTTC | CASSIGGSGGNEQFF
15 | TRBD1 | few | TRBJ1-1 | TRBV2 | TGTGCCAGCAGTCCTTGGACAGGGGAAAACACTGAAGCTTTCTTT | CASSPWTGENTEAFF
14 | . | . | TRBJ2-5 | TRBV28 | TGTGCCAGCAGTTTAGGGGGGACTCTAGAGACCCAGTACTTC | CASSLGGTLETQYF
12 | . | . | TRBJ2-1 | TRBV7-8 | TGTGCCAGCAGCCCACACAGCAATGAGCAGTTCTTC | CASSPHSNEQFF
15 | TRBD1 | . | TRBJ1-3 | TRBV25-1 | TGTGCCAGCATGACAGGGCCTTCGGGGGGAAACACCATATATTTT | CASMTGPSGGNTIYF
13 | . | . | TRBJ1-2 | TRBV7-9 | TGTGCCAGCAGCAGTGGACAGAGCCTTGGCTACACCTTC | CASSSGQSLGYTF
14 | . | . | TRBJ1-3 | TRBV7-8 | TGTGCCAGCAGGCCGGGCCAGGGTGTTAACACCATATATTTT | CASRPGQGVNTIYF
13 | . | few | TRBJ1-2 | TRBV10-3 | TGTGCCATCAACTATAGTGATAACTATGGCTACACCTTC | CAINYSDNYGYTF
17 | TRBD2 | . | TRBJ2-1 | TRBV14 | TGTGCCAGCAGCCGACGAATTCTAGCGGGCTCCTACAATGAGCAGTTCTTC | CASSRRILAGSYNEQFF
15 | TRBD2 | . | TRBJ2-1 | TRBV6-5 | TGTGCCACCCGACTAGCGGGAGAAAGGGACAATGGGCAGTTCTTC | CATRLAGERDNGQFF
15 | TRBD1 | once | TRBJ1-6 | TRBV28 | TGTGCCAGCAGTCTCGACAGGGTGGGAAATTCACCCCTCCACTTT | CASSLDRVGNSPLHF
13 | TRBD1 | . | TRBJ1-1 | TRBV2 | TGTGCCAGCTCGGGACAGGGTTACACTGAAGCTTTCTTT | CASSGQGYTEAFF